These 28 T cell receptor beta chains originate from one sample sequenced in a study of identical twins. TCRdb called the 5' RACE reads again in MiXCR, with one record for every CDR3 protein. The sample includes fewer than 900,000 distinct CDR3 sequences, 21% seen only once; the top ten take roughly 4%. These data also formed part of another study, on T cells expressing NK-cell markers.

The specimen sequenced was PBMCs. The receptors come from a woman younger than 30 in good health.

The sample holds a few counts of this clonotype. V gene TRBV27 combines with J gene TRBJ2-7; no clear D gene. V dropped 7 bases and J dropped 4 bases, with 20 bases sitting between them. Germline V gene lookup returns CDR1 MNHEY and CDR2 SMNVEV (reference sequence). The CDR3 length is 15 residues. The CDR3 bases are TGTGCCAGCATGAAGGTTGGGCGGAAGCCTTACGAGCAGTACTTC. It codes for CASMKVGRKPYEQYF.

The genes are TRBV5-1 and TRBJ2-1, with D hard to call. V lost 2 bases to trimming and J lost 4 bases, with 7 bases between them. Germline V gives CDR1 SGHRS, CDR2 YFSETQ. There are 13 residues in the CDR3. The chain's CDR3 is CASSLRYYNEQFF. The CDR3 DNA is TGCGCCAGCAGCTTACGCTATTACAATGAGCAGTTCTTC. The full variable domain, with the rest looked up from reference TRBV5-1 and TRBJ2-1, is KAGVTQTPRYLIKTRGQQVTLSCSPISGHRSVSWYQQTPGQGLQFLFEYFSETQRNKGNFPGRFSGRQFSNSRSEMNVSTLELGDSALYLCASSLRYYNEQFFGPGTRLTVL.

J is TRBJ2-7 and V is TRBV18; 8 nucleotides line up with TRBD1. Germline loops: CDR1 KGHSH, CDR2 LQKENI. The CDR3 is 18 amino acids. Losses at the gene ends were 3 bases for V and 5 bases for J; bases not matched to a gene: 18. The CDR3 here is CASSPLGGDRPLRDEQYF. CDR3 nucleotides: TGTGCCAGCTCACCTCTCGGAGGGGACAGGCCATTACGGGACGAGCAGTACTTC.

This clonotype was seen a few times. V usage is TRBV12-5 and J usage is TRBJ2-5, with D uncertain. The V end was cut by 2 bases, the J end by 7 bases, with 11 bases between. The germline V gene has CDR1 LGHNT and CDR2 FRNRAP. The CDR3 runs 13 residues. The CDR3 region is CASGLTLWGTQYF. The CDR3 DNA is TGTGCTAGTGGTTTGACCCTCTGGGGGACCCAGTACTTC.

This clonotype was detected ten times or more. The chain carries TRBV29-1 and TRBJ2-1; TRBD2 agrees at 7 bases. V lost 8 bases, J lost 5 bases, and 12 bases stayed unmatched. The CDR3 extends over 14 amino acids. Germline CDR1 is SQVTM and CDR2 is ANQGSEA. CDR3 sequence (DNA): TGCAGCTTAACCGGACTAGTGGATAACAATGAGCAGTTCTTC. It yields the protein CSLTGLVDNNEQFF.

Note on this clonotype: A clone one base away is much larger, so this may be a read error. The genes are TRBV6-1 and TRBJ2-3; 10 nucleotides line up with TRBD1. There are 14 residues in the CDR3. CDR1 is MNHNS, CDR2 SASEGT, per germline. The CDR3 region is CVSGWTGGADTQYF. Here the CDR3 DNA reads TGTGTCAGCGGATGGACAGGGGGTGCAGATACGCAGTATTTT.

This clonotype was seen many times. The V gene is TRBV12-3 or TRBV12-4, the J gene TRBJ2-1; D could derive from TRBD1 or TRBD2 (6 bases each). V shed 6 bases and J shed 6 bases, with 12 bases lying between them. The CDR3 has 13 residues. The CDR3 nucleotides are TGTGCCAGCAGCGTAGGGGGGAGCAATGAGCAGTTCTTC. Protein: CASSVGGSNEQFF.

The chain combines TRBV6-2 or TRBV6-3 with TRBJ1-1; no clear D gene. V lost 2 bases and J 0 bases, leaving 10 bases between the germline ends. From germline, CDR1 is MNHEY and CDR2 SVGEGT. The CDR3 is made up of 15 amino acids. This chain's CDR3 is CASSYDGHLNTEAFF. CDR3 DNA: TGTGCCAGCAGTTACGATGGGCACTTGAACACTGAAGCTTTCTTT.

The chain joins TRBV20-1 to TRBJ1-5; possibly TRBD1 for D (5 bases). V lost 4 bases and J 7 bases, leaving 17 bases between the germline ends. The CDR3 has 14 amino acids. Germline CDR1 is DFQATT and CDR2 is SNEGSKA (reference sequence). The CDR3 loop reads CSAKGLTGDQPQHF. DNA of the CDR3: TGCAGTGCTAAAGGCTTAACTGGGGACCAGCCCCAGCATTTT.

The chain uses TRBV19 and TRBJ1-2; D remains unclear. V gave up 3 bases and J gave up 8 bases, with 7 bases separating them. This CDR3 is 11 amino acids long. Germline CDR1 is LNHDA and CDR2 is SQIVND (reference sequence). This CDR3 reads CASSIPGGYTF. The CDR3, as DNA: TGTGCCAGTAGTATCCCCGGGGGCTACACCTTC.

In its sample, this clonotype was seen a few times. This chain connects TRBV7-3 to TRBJ2-5; D possibly uses TRBD1 or TRBD2 (5 bases each). This CDR3 contains 14 residues. The germline V gene has CDR1 SGHTA and CDR2 FQGTGA. Trimming pared 2 bases from V and 5 bases from J, leaving 12 bases between. CDR3 sequence: CASSLLGAMETQYF. As DNA, the CDR3 is TGTGCCAGCAGCTTACTCGGGGCGATGGAGACCCAGTACTTC.

This sequence joins TRBV20-1 and TRBJ2-3, with 13 nucleotides matching TRBD2. The germline V gene encodes CDR1 DFQATT and CDR2 SNEGSKA (reference sequence). The CDR3 sequence is 16 residues long. Unmatched junction bases numbered 7, after V lost 5 bases and J lost 2 bases. This chain's CDR3 is CSAGRTSGSPTDTQYF. The CDR3 DNA reads TGCAGTGCTGGAAGGACTAGCGGGAGCCCCACAGATACGCAGTATTTT.

Only a few counts were recorded for this clonotype. The chain combines TRBV29-1 with TRBJ2-7; tentative D call: TRBD1 (5 bases). Per the germline V gene, CDR1 is SQVTM and CDR2 is ANQGSEA. The V end was cut by 3 bases, the J end by 8 bases, with 17 bases between. The CDR3 is 13 amino acids. The CDR3 bases are TGCAGCGTTGATTCGGATTGGGGCCAGCAGCAGTACTTC. This sequence encodes CSVDSDWGQQQYF.

The V and J genes are TRBV11-1 and TRBJ1-1; a weak D match, TRBD1 (5 bases). The CDR3 covers 13 residues. V was shortened by 2 bases and J by 8 bases, with 12 bases between the two germline ends. Germline CDR1 is SGHAT and CDR2 is FQDESV (reference sequence). The CDR3 loop is CASSLPGNGEAFF. CDR3 in DNA: TGTGCCAGCAGCTTACCAGGGAATGGAGAAGCTTTCTTT. The complete variable domain, with remaining parts taken from reference TRBV11-1 and TRBJ1-1, reads EAEVAQSPRYKITEKSQAVAFWCDPISGHATLYWYRQILGQGPELLVQFQDESVVDDSQLPKDRFSAERLKGVDSTLKIQPAELGDSAMYLCASSLPGNGEAFFGQGTRLTVV.

In its sample, this clonotype was seen a few times. The chain is built from TRBV12-3 or TRBV12-4 and TRBJ2-1; 14 positions match TRBD2. Trimming took 6 bases from V and 8 from J; bases not matched to a gene: 9. The CDR3 is 16 amino acids. The CDR3 nucleotides are TGTGCCAGCAGGGGACTAGCGGGAGATTCTGTCGATGAGCAGTTCTTC. Its protein product is CASRGLAGDSVDEQFF.

The V gene is TRBV7-2, the J gene TRBJ2-5, with D hard to call. The germline gives CDR1 SGHTA, CDR2 FQGNSA. The CDR3 sequence is 16 residues long. The V gene lost 2 bases and the J gene lost 0 bases, with 13 bases spanning the gap. The CDR3: CASSLRVAGYQETQYF. CDR3 nucleotides: TGTGCCAGCAGCTTAAGGGTAGCAGGATACCAAGAGACCCAGTACTTC.

This clonotype was found many times. The chain joins TRBV12-3 or TRBV12-4 to TRBJ1-2; D call uncertain. V was cut by 1 base and J by 4 bases, with 10 bases left in between. The CDR3 spans 14 residues. The CDR3 DNA sequence: TGTGCCAGCAGTTTAGAAGTCGCAGGCTATGGCTACACCTTC. It yields the protein CASSLEVAGYGYTF.

This clonotype has a handful of counts. This chain links TRBV25-1 with TRBJ2-5; D remains ambiguous. Germline CDR1 MGHDK, CDR2 SYGVNS. Trimming cost V 6 bases and J 0 bases, with 14 bases left between them. The CDR3 extends over 15 amino acids. The CDR3 DNA follows: TGTGCCAGCAGGGGAAACGGAAGGTACCAAGAGACCCAGTACTTC. It is translated as CASRGNGRYQETQYF.

The V gene is TRBV5-1, the J gene TRBJ2-2, with D uncertain. The CDR3 is 14 residues long. Trimming stripped 6 bases from V and 2 bases from J, with 11 bases between. Per the germline V gene, CDR1 is SGHRS and CDR2 is YFSETQ. CDR3 protein: CASIKEGNTGELFF. The CDR3 region has the DNA TGCGCCAGCATTAAGGAAGGTAACACCGGGGAGCTGTTTTTT.

The chain links TRBV4-3 to TRBJ2-1; D possibly matches TRBD1 or TRBD2 (5 bases each). This CDR3 region has 16 residues. CDR1 and CDR2 from the germline V gene are LGHNA and YSLEER. With 0 bases removed from V and 3 bases from J, the gap between germline ends came to 12 bases. CDR3 region: CASSQDGGSFYNEQFF. CDR3 sequence (DNA): TGCGCCAGCAGCCAAGATGGGGGTAGTTTCTACAATGAGCAGTTCTTC.

This sequence joins TRBV6-1 and TRBJ2-7, with D uncertain. Germline CDR1 reads MNHNS; CDR2 reads SASEGT. CDR3 size: 13 residues. Trimming took off 2 bases at V and 2 bases at J, with 7 bases between the two ends. The CDR3 coding sequence is TGTGCCAGCAGTGAATTGAGTCCCTACGAGCAGTACTTC. It translates to CASSELSPYEQYF.

This clonotype occurred many times. DNA of the CDR3: TGCGCCAGCAGCTCGCCCGGGGGGGACTATGGCTACACCTTC. This gives the protein CASSSPGGDYGYTF. The chain couples TRBV4-1 to TRBJ1-2; D is possibly TRBD1 (5 bases). V was cut by 5 bases and J by 3 bases, with 13 bases left in between. The CDR3 has 14 residues. Germline V CDR1 and CDR2: MGHRA, YSYEKL.

This rearrangement joins TRBV9 to TRBJ2-2, with TRBD2 matching over 8 bases. With 3 bases clipped from V and 3 bases from J, the junction kept 7 bases outside the gene matches. The CDR3 extends over 16 amino acids. Germline lookup yields CDR1 SGDLS and CDR2 YYNGEE. CDR3: CASSGGAGEDTGELFF. As DNA, the CDR3 is TGTGCCAGCAGCGGGGGAGCGGGAGAGGACACCGGGGAGCTGTTTTTT.

The genes are TRBV19 and TRBJ2-3; either TRBD1 or TRBD2 may fit D (6 bases each). Germline loops: CDR1 LNHDA, CDR2 SQIVND (reference sequence). This CDR3 region has 13 residues. Trimming took 3 bases from V and 5 from J, leaving 9 bases between them. The CDR3 bases are TGTGCCAGTAGTATCGGGGGCGGAGATACGCAGTATTTT. Protein: CASSIGGGDTQYF.

This clonotype came up a few times. This chain connects TRBV6-5 to TRBJ1-1; D ambiguous. V was shortened by 3 bases and J by 7 bases, with 15 bases between the two germline ends. The V gene's germline CDR1 is MNHEY and CDR2 SVGAGI. The CDR3 totals 14 residues. For the CDR3, the DNA is TGTGCCAGCAGTTATCATAAGACGGGGTTTGAAGCTTTCTTT. This gives the protein CASSYHKTGFEAFF.

This clonotype was counted many times. J is TRBJ2-2 and V is TRBV10-3, with D perhaps matching TRBD1 (5 bases). The CDR3 is 14 amino acids. Germline CDR1 is ENHRY and CDR2 is SYGVKD. V was clipped by 4 bases and J by 4 bases, with 10 bases between them. This CDR3 reads CAISGTSLTGELFF. CDR3 bases: TGTGCCATCAGTGGGACATCCCTCACCGGGGAGCTGTTTTTT.

The rearrangement links TRBV6-5 to TRBJ1-3; D may be TRBD1 (5 bases). There are 16 residues in the CDR3. V lost 0 bases, J lost 4 bases, and 13 bases lay in between. Germline CDR1 reads MNHEY; CDR2 reads SVGAGI. CDR3 sequence: CASSYSTRAGGNTIYF. The CDR3 DNA is TGTGCCAGCAGTTACTCGACGCGAGCAGGGGGAAACACCATATATTTT.

The rearrangement joins TRBV5-1 to TRBJ2-2; 10 bases align to TRBD1. V lost 4 bases and J lost 3; bases outside the gene matches: 6. Germline CDR1 SGHRS, CDR2 YFSETQ. This CDR3 spans 16 amino acids. Here the CDR3 reads CASSGGQGRYTGELFF. The CDR3 nucleotides read TGCGCCAGCAGCGGGGGACAGGGGCGATACACCGGGGAGCTGTTTTTT.